This T cell receptor (beta chain) was retrieved from a study of blood T cells in healthy people across ages. The CDR3 covers 15 residues. Trimming removed 3 bases from V and 2 bases from J, with 14 bases in between. Germline assignment: CDR1 SGHTA and CDR2 FQGNSA. PCR was performed a second time for about 7 to 11 cycles using a sample-barcoded 5' primer and a J-beta primer mix. Each CDR3 protein gets one entry after TCRdb re-called the 5' RACE reads with MiXCR. The sample has over 550,000 distinct CDR3 sequences, under 30% seen once. This clonotype has a count of ten or more. The chain carries TRBV7-2 and TRBJ2-7, with a possible D match to TRBD1 (6 bases). The receptor was derived from a woman older than 75 in good health. Sequences were obtained from blood. CDR3 amino acids: CASSFLQGPPYEQYF. DNA of the CDR3: TGTGCCAGCAGCTTTCTACAGGGACCTCCCTACGAGCAGTACTTC.